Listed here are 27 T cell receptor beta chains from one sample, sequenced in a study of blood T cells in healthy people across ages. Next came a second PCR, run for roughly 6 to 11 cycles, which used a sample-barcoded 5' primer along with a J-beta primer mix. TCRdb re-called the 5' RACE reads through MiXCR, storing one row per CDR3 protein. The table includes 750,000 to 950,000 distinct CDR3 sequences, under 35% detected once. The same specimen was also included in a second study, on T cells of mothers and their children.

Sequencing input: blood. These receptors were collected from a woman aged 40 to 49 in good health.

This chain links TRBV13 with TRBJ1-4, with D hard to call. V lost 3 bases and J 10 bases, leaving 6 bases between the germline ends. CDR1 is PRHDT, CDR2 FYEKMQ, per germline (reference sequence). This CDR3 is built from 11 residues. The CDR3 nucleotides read TGTGCCAGCAGCTTGGGATCAAAACTGTTTTTT. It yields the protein CASSLGSKLFF.

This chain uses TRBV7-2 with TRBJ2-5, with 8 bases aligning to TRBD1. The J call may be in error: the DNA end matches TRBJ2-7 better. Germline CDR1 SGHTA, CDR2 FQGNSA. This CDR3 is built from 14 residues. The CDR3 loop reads CASSHGQGPYEQYF. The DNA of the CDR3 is TGTGCCAGCAGCCATGGACAGGGACCCTACGAGCAGTACTTC.

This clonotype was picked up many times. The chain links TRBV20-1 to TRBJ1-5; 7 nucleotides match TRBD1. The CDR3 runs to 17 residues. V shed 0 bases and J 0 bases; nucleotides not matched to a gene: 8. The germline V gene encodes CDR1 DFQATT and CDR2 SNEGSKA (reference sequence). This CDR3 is CSARDSTRTGSNQPQHF. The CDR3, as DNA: TGCAGTGCTAGAGATTCCACAAGGACAGGTAGCAATCAGCCCCAGCATTTT.

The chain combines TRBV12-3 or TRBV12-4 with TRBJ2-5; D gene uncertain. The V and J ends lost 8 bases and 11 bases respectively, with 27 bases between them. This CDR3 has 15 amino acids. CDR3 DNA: TGTGCCAGCGCCTCAGAGGCTAACTCCTACAATGAGCAGTACTTC. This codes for CASASEANSYNEQYF.

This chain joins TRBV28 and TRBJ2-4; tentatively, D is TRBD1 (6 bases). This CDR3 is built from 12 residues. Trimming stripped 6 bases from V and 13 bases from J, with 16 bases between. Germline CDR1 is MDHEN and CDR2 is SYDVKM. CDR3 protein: CASSQGQRSQYF. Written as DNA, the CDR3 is TGTGCCAGCAGCCAGGGACAACGATCGCAGTACTTC.

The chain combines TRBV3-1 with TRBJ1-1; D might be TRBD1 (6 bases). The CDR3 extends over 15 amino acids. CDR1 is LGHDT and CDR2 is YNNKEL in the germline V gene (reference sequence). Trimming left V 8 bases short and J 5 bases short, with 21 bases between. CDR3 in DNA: TGTGCCAGCTGCCTCTCGGGGGGGCGCCTGACTGAAGCTTTCTTT. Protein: CASCLSGGRLTEAFF.

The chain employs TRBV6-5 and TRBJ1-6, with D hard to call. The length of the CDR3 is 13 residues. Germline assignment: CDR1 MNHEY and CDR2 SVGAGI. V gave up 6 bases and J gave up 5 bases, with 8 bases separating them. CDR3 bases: TGTGCCAGCAGGAGCGGGAATAATTCACCCCTCCACTTT. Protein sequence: CASRSGNNSPLHF.

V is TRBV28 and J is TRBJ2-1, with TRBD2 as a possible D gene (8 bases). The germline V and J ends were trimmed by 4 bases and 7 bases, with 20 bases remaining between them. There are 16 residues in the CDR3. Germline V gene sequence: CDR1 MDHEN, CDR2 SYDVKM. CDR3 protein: CASSSQGGGRSNEQFF. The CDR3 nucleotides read TGTGCCAGCAGTTCCCAAGGGGGCGGGAGGAGTAATGAGCAGTTCTTC. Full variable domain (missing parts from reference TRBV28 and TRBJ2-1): DVKVTQSSRYLVKRTGEKVFLECVQDMDHENMFWYRQDPGLGLRLIYFSYDVKMKEKGDIPEGYSVSREKKERFSLILESASTNQTSMYLCASSSQGGGRSNEQFFGPGTRLTVL.

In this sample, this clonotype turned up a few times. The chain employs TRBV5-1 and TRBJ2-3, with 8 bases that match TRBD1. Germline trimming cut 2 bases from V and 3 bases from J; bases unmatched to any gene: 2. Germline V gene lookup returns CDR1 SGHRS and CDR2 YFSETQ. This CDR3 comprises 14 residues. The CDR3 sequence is CASSFDRGTDTQYF. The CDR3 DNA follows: TGCGCCAGCAGCTTCGACAGGGGTACAGATACGCAGTATTTT. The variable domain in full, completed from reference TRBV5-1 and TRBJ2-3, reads KAGVTQTPRYLIKTRGQQVTLSCSPISGHRSVSWYQQTPGQGLQFLFEYFSETQRNKGNFPGRFSGRQFSNSRSEMNVSTLELGDSALYLCASSFDRGTDTQYFGPGTRLTVL.

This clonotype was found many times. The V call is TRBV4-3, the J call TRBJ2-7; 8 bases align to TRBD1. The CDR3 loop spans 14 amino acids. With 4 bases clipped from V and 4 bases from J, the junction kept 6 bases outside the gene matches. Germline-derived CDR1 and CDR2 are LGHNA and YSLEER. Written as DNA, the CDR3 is TGCGCCAGCAGCCGAGACAGGGGAGCGTACGAGCAGTACTTC. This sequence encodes CASSRDRGAYEQYF.

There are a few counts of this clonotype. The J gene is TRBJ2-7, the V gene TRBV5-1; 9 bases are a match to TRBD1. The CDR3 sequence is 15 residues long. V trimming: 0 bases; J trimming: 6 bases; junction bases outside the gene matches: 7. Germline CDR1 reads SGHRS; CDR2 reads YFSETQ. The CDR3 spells CASSLGGTGTTEQYF. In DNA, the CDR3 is TGCGCCAGCAGCTTGGGAGGGACAGGGACGACCGAGCAGTACTTC.

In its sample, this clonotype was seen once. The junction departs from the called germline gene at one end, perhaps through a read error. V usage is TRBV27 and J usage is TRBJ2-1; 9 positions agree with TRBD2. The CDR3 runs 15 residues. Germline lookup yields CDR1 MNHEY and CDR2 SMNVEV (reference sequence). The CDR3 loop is CTSIKRGANYNEQFF. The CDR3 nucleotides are TGTACCAGCATCAAGCGGGGGGCGAATTACAATGAGCAGTTCTTC.

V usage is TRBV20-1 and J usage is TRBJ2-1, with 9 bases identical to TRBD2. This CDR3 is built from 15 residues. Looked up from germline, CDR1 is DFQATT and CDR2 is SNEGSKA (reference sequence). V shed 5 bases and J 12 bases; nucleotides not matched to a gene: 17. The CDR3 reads CSAGIPTSGYIGQFF. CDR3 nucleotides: TGCAGTGCTGGAATTCCGACTAGCGGATACATTGGGCAGTTCTTC.

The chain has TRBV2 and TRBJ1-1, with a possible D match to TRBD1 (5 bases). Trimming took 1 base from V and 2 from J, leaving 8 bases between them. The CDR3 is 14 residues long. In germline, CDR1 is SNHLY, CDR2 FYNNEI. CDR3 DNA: TGTGCCAGCAGTGAAGACGGGGGAAACACTGAAGCTTTCTTT. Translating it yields CASSEDGGNTEAFF. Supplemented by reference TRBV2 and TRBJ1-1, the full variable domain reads EPEVTQTPSHQVTQMGQEVILRCVPISNHLYFYWYRQILGQKVEFLVSFYNNEISEKSEIFDDQFSVERPDGSNFTLKIRSTKLEDSAMYFCASSEDGGNTEAFFGQGTRLTVV.

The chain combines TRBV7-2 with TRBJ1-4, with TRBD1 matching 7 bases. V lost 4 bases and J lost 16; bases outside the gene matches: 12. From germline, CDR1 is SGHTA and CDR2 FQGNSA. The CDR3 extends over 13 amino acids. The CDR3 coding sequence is TGTGCCAGCAGCTCAGCGCATGAGGGACAGCAGTTTTTT. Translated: CASSSAHEGQQFF.

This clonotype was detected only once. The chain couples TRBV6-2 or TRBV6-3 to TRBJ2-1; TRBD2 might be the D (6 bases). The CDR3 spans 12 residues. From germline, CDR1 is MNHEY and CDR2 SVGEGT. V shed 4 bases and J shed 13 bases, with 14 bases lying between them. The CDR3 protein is CASSSGGIQQFF. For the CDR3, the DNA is TGTGCCAGCAGTTCCGGGGGAATCCAACAGTTCTTC.

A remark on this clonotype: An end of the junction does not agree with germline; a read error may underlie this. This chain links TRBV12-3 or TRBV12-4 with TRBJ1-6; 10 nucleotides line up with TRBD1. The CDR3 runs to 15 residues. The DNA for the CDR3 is TGTGTCAGCAGTGCCTCGGGACAGGGGAATTCACCCCTCCACTTT. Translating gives CVSSASGQGNSPLHF.

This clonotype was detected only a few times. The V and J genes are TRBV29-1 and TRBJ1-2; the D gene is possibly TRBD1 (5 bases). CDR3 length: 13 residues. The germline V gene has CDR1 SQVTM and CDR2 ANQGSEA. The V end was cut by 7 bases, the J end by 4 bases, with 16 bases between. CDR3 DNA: TGCAGCGCCGATGGGGGGACGGTCTATGGCTACACCTTC. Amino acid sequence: CSADGGTVYGYTF.

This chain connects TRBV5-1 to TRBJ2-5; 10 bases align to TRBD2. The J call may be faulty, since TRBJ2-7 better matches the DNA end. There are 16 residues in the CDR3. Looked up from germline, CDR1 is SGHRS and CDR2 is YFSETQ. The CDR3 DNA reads TGCGCCAGCAGCGAACGACGACTAGCGGGTTCGAGCGAGCAGTACTTC. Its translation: CASSERRLAGSSEQYF.

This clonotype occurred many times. DNA of the CDR3: TGTGCCAGCGGGTTAGGACCCTACGAGCAGTACTTC. Protein product: CASGLGPYEQYF. V usage is TRBV9 and J usage is TRBJ2-7; D is unclear. The V end lost 7 bases, the J end lost 2 bases, and 10 bases lay between the germline ends. Germline assignment: CDR1 SGDLS and CDR2 YYNGEE. This CDR3 is 12 amino acids long.

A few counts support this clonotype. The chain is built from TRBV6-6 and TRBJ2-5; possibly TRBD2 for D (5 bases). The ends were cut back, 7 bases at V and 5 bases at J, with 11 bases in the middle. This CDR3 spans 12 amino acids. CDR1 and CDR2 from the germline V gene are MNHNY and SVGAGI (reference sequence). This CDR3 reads CASKSTGETQYF. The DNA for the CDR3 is TGTGCCAGCAAATCAACGGGGGAGACCCAGTACTTC.

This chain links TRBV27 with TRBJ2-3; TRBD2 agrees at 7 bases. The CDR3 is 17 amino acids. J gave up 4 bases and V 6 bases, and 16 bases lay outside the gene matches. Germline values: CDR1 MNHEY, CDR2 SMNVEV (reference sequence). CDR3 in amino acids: CASRPTSVKGEADTQYF. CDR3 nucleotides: TGTGCCAGCAGGCCAACTAGCGTTAAAGGGGAAGCAGATACGCAGTATTTT.

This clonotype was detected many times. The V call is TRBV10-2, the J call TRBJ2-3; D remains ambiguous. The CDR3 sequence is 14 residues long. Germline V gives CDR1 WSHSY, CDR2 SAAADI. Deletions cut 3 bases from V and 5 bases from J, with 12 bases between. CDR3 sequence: CASSEALRLDTQYF. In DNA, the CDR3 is TGCGCCAGCAGTGAAGCCCTCCGATTAGATACGCAGTATTTT.

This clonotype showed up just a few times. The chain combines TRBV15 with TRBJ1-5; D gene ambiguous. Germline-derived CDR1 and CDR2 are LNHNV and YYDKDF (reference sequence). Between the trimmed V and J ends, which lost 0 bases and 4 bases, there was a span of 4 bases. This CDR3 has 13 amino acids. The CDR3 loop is CATSRDRNQPQHF. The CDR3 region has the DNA TGTGCCACCAGCAGAGACAGGAATCAGCCCCAGCATTTT.

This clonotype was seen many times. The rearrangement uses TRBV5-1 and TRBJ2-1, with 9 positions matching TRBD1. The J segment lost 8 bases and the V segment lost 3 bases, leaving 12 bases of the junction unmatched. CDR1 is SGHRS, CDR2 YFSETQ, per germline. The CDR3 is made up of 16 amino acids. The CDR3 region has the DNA TGCGCCAGCAGCTCGGGACAGGGAAGCATGGGCGATGAGCAGTTCTTC. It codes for CASSSGQGSMGDEQFF.

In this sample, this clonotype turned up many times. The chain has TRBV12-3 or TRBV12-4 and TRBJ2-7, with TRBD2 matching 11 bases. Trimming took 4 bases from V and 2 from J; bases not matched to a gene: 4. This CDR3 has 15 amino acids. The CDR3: CASSSTSGVAYEQYF. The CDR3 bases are TGTGCCAGCAGTTCGACTAGCGGGGTGGCCTACGAGCAGTACTTC.

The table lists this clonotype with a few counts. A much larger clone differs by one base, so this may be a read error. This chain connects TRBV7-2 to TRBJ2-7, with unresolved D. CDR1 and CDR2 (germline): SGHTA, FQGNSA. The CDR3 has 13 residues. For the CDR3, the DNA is TGTGCCGGCAGCTTAGGGCACCGCTACGAGCAGTACTTC. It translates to CAGSLGHRYEQYF.